The present T cell receptor beta chain was sequenced within a study of response to subunit inactivated influenza vaccine. Whole-study results and caveats: T cells newly recruited by each seasonal influenza vaccination are few, the authors suggested.

This clonotype was picked up a small number of times. The antigen remains undetermined. TCRdb passed the RT-PCR reads through MiXCR, listing each CDR3 protein once. The table records some 800,000 distinct CDR3 sequences, approximately 22% of them present only once. The CDR3 has 15 amino acids. Trimming pared 6 bases from V and 4 bases from J, leaving 18 bases between. The material was PBMCs from blood, obtained more than 4 days after vaccination. The TCR sequence derives from a man aged 50-60 years who received an inactivated influenza vaccine. The rearrangement uses TRBV12-3 or TRBV12-4 and TRBJ1-1, with D perhaps matching TRBD1 (6 bases). This CDR3 is CASRPRQAGGTEAFF. The DNA of the CDR3 is TGTGCCAGCAGACCCCGACAGGCGGGCGGCACTGAAGCTTTCTTT.